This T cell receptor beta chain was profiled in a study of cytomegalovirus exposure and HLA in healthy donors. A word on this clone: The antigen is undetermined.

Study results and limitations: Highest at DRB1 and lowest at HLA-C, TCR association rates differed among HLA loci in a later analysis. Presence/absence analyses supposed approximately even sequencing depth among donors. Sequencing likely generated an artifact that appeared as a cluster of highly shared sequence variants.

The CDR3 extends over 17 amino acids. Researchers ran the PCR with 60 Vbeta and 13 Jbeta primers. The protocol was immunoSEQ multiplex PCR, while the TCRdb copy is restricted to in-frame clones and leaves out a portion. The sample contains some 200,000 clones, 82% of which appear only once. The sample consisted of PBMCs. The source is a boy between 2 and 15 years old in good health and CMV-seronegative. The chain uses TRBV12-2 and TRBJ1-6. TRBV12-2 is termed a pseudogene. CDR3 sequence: CASRYRAVVNIDSPLHF. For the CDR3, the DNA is TGTGCAAGTAGATACCGCGCGGTCGTCAATATAGACTCACCCCTCCACTTT.